The source of this T cell receptor beta chain is a study of graft-versus-host responses after intestinal transplantation (dated by TCRdb to the early 2020s). Concerning the study at large: The transplants that recipients received were multivisceral, liver-intestinal, or isolated intestinal. All recipients received anti-thymocyte globulin induction followed by maintenance tacrolimus and steroids for around 3 years. After intestinal transplantation, graft-versus-host and host-versus-graft alloreactive T cell clones in the graft, circulation and bone marrow were tracked using bulk TCR-beta CDR3 sequencing. To identify alloreactive clones, pre-transplant mixed lymphocyte reaction products were sequenced and then compared with unstimulated pre-transplant donor and recipient T cells. The cohort enrolled roughly 25 intestinal transplant recipients including one retransplant, and a few patients lacking pretransplant specimens were excluded. A peak of at least 4% donor T cells among recipient peripheral blood mononuclear cells was the definition used for donor T cell macrochimerism. Rather than being sequenced by the commercial service, samples from a few later patients were sequenced in-house on an Illumina MiSeq and processed with MiXCR. What the authors observed across the whole study: Conclusions were limited by the relatively low number and heterogeneity of intestinal transplant patients. Early after transplant, peak levels of circulating GvH clones were associated with declines in HvG clones. Patients with donor T cell macrochimerism had high GvH to HvG T cell clonal ratios in their allografts. GvH clones were found in recipient bone marrow, and some of the GvH clones appeared earlier in ileal mucosa or blood, which is consistent with an intestinal mucosal origin.

Explained via the paper, the time point label denotes: cells obtained before transplantation from donor or recipient. CD3+CD4+ and CD3+CD8+ populations were FACS-sorted from unstimulated pre-transplant donor and recipient cells taken from spleen or lymph nodes. The germline ends are 6 bases apart after V is trimmed by 0 bases and J by 2 bases. CDR1 and CDR2, looked up from the germline V gene (reference sequence), are SGHKS and YYEKEE. The cysteine opens and the phenylalanine closes a CDR3 of 13 amino acids. Only the CDR3 portion is preserved as DNA: 39 bases, with reading frame beginning at the first base. The library was made by the immunoSEQ multiplex PCR assay. For most patients, genomic DNA was isolated with the Qiagen DNeasy Blood and Tissue Kit and sent frozen to Adaptive Biotechnologies for TCR sequencing. For most patients, genomic DNA was subjected to high-throughput TCR-beta CDR3 sequencing by Adaptive Biotechnologies. Per the authors' processing: Adaptive's ImmunoSEQ software was the source of the TCR sequencing data for about 20 patients, while three other patients were processed with MiXCR and VDJtools. CD4 versus CD8 sorting errors were corrected by removing sequences found in both subsets at a frequency ratio below 5:1. CDR3 nucleotide sequences shared between donor and recipient were removed because their origin could not be assigned. To count as alloreactive, a clone needed at least 2-fold expansion over unstimulated cells and a minimum CFSE-low frequency of 0.002% (template counts) or 0.001% (read counts). Mappable clones were those detected in sequenced pre-transplant spleen, lymph node, or MLR CFSE-low populations of the donor or recipient. Cumulative frequency of alloreactive clones was calculated as a percentage of all sequences weighted by copy number. TCRdb re-hosts the immuneACCESS table, in-frame sequences only. Its copies lack some clones; in the studies checked, an unresolved V gene accounts for under half of them, and the cause for the rest is not known. V and J calls and clone size follow that table, whereas D and trimming were derived from the DNA. The sample table shows over 75,000 clones, and 88% are seen once. The ten most abundant clones make up roughly 0.3% of the sample.

The table lists this clone with a count of one. No cognate antigen has been identified for it. No base quality values were provided; no much bigger clone lies one nucleotide off. The sequence derives from a human donor who was the organ donor for an intestinal transplant. Sequencing was performed on unstimulated CD4+ T cells sorted from spleen or lymph node cells, taken before transplant. The chain links TRBV5-5 with TRBJ2-7; TRBD2 is a possible D gene, resting on 5 matching bases. The bases read TGTGCCAGCAGCTTGGCGGGGACCTACGAGCAGTACTTC. The encoded protein is CASSLAGTYEQYF.